One and the same sample provided the 3 T cell receptor beta chains below, sequenced in a study of blood T cell repertoires in COVID-19. Produced via immunoSEQ multiplex PCR; TCRdb's table is partial and in-frame only. The table has around 30,000 clones, around 90% seen once. Sample: peripheral blood. Receptors were obtained from a man between 70 and 80 years old with active COVID-19.

This clone was found once. The J gene is TRBJ2-7, the V gene TRBV7-2; D not resolved. The CDR3 runs to 13 residues. Trimming took off 6 bases at V and 4 bases at J, with 13 bases between the two ends. CDR1 and CDR2 from the germline V gene are SGHTA and FQGNSA. The CDR3 sequence is CASSSNPTYEQYF. CDR3 nucleotide sequence: TGTGCCAGCAGTTCCAACCCTACGTACGAGCAGTACTTC.

The V call is TRBV30, the J call TRBJ1-2; 7 bases align to TRBD1. V lost 2 bases to trimming and J lost 4 bases; unmatched junction nucleotides: 4. This CDR3 region has 13 residues. CDR1 is GTSNPN, CDR2 SVGIG, per germline (reference sequence). The CDR3 region has the DNA TGTGCCTGGAGTCGAAACAGGGGCTATGGCTACACCTTC. Its protein is CAWSRNRGYGYTF.

Written as DNA, the CDR3 is TGTGCCAGCAGCTTACTAACTAGCGGGAGGTTAAACGAGCAGTACTTC. Amino acids: CASSLLTSGRLNEQYF. V is TRBV7-6 and J is TRBJ2-7; 12 nucleotides agree with TRBD2. Losses at the gene ends were 2 bases for V and 5 bases for J; bases not matched to a gene: 7. The CDR3 extends over 16 amino acids. Germline V gene sequence: CDR1 SGHVS, CDR2 FNYEAQ.